A single sample is the source of the 25 T cell receptor beta chains below, sequenced in a study of shared T cell receptors in the human thymus. The method was immunoSEQ multiplex PCR; TCRdb's version includes in-frame clones alone and lacks a portion of them. The table shows approximately 730,000 clones, with roughly 88% occurring only once. These data also featured in a second study, about human thymus T cells.

Sequenced input: thymocytes. The receptors stem from a girl in the first two years of life with a congenital heart defect.

The chain is built from TRBV10-2 and TRBJ2-1, with TRBD2 matching over 9 bases. Germline trimming cut 4 bases from V and 7 bases from J; bases unmatched to any gene: 2. Germline assignment: CDR1 WSHSY and CDR2 SAAADI. This CDR3 region has 13 residues. CDR3 coding DNA: TGCGCCAGCAGTGTCACTAGCGGGAATGAGCAGTTCTTC. It yields the protein CASSVTSGNEQFF.

The V gene is TRBV5-1, the J gene TRBJ2-1; 10 nucleotides agree with TRBD1. J was trimmed by 9 bases and V by 0 bases; bases with no gene match: 3. This CDR3 has 14 amino acids. CDR1 and CDR2 from the germline V gene are SGHRS and YFSETQ. This CDR3 is CASSLEGQGFEQFF. The CDR3 DNA is TGCGCCAGCAGCTTGGAGGGACAGGGGTTTGAGCAGTTCTTC.

The V and J genes are TRBV5-5 and TRBJ2-7; D possibly corresponds to TRBD2 (6 bases). CDR3 length equals 13 residues. V lost 5 bases to trimming and J lost 3 bases, with 12 bases between them. Germline V gene sequence: CDR1 SGHKS, CDR2 YYEKEE (reference sequence). CDR3 coding DNA: TGTGCCAGCAGGGAGGGGCCCCGCTACGAGCAGTACTTC. Protein product: CASREGPRYEQYF.

This clone was seen a single time. The rearrangement links TRBV7-3 to TRBJ1-1; tentatively, D is TRBD1 (6 bases). Germline V gene lookup returns CDR1 SGHTA and CDR2 FQGTGA. This CDR3 comprises 13 residues. V was shortened by 5 bases and J by 1 base, with 8 bases between the two germline ends. CDR3 DNA: TGTGCCAGCAGCCCGACAGGGAACACTGAAGCTTTCTTT. Its translation: CASSPTGNTEAFF.

V is TRBV9 and J is TRBJ2-3; possible D gene TRBD2, 5 bases. V dropped 5 bases and J dropped 4 bases, with 14 bases sitting between them. The CDR3 runs 14 residues. Per the germline V gene, CDR1 is SGDLS and CDR2 is YYNGEE. CDR3 DNA sequence: TGTGCCAGCAGTACTCCGGGGTTAGCAGATACGCAGTATTTT. This encodes CASSTPGLADTQYF.

The chain is built from TRBV6-1 and TRBJ1-1; possibly TRBD1 for D (6 bases). The V gene's germline CDR1 is MNHNS and CDR2 SASEGT. Trimming shortened V by 2 bases and J by 1 base, and 17 bases separated the two germline ends. The CDR3 is made up of 17 amino acids. The DNA for the CDR3 is TGTGCCAGCAGTGAATTCTCCCGTGGGGGCGAGAACACTGAAGCTTTCTTT. Amino acids: CASSEFSRGGENTEAFF.

The gene calls are TRBV28 and TRBJ1-6, with TRBD1 matching over 8 bases. Germline values: CDR1 MDHEN, CDR2 SYDVKM. This CDR3 contains 15 residues. Trimming cost V 4 bases and J 9 bases; bases outside gene matches: 8. Written as DNA, the CDR3 is TGTGCCAGCAGTTCGCCGGGACAGGATAGTTCACCCCTCCACTTT. It encodes CASSSPGQDSSPLHF.

This clone occurred a few times. The V gene is TRBV5-1, the J gene TRBJ1-1; TRBD1 agrees at 7 bases. Germline assignment: CDR1 SGHRS and CDR2 YFSETQ. The CDR3 has 14 residues. Unmatched junction bases numbered 3, after V lost 4 bases and J lost 0 bases. The CDR3 nucleotides read TGCGCCAGCAGCGGGGGACAGATGAACACTGAAGCTTTCTTT. Translated, it gives CASSGGQMNTEAFF.

The chain has TRBV18 and TRBJ1-4; unclear D gene. The V end was cut by 5 bases, the J end by 7 bases, with 20 bases between. CDR3 length: 16 residues. Per germline, CDR1 KGHSH and CDR2 LQKENI. Here the CDR3 reads CASSIHREIRSEKLFF. CDR3 DNA sequence: TGTGCCAGCTCAATACACCGGGAGATCAGGAGTGAAAAACTGTTTTTT.

The gene calls are TRBV27 and TRBJ1-3; 7 nucleotides line up with TRBD1. Germline V gives CDR1 MNHEY, CDR2 SMNVEV (reference sequence). Trimming took 5 bases from V and 0 from J; bases not matched to a gene: 4. The CDR3 runs to 15 residues. CDR3 residues: CASSLRTGSGNTIYF. The CDR3, as DNA: TGTGCCAGCAGTCTCCGGACAGGCTCTGGAAACACCATATATTTT.

The chain joins TRBV20-1 to TRBJ1-2; D uncertain. This CDR3 is built from 11 residues. Deletions cut 4 bases from V and 3 bases from J, with 6 bases between. Germline V gives CDR1 DFQATT, CDR2 SNEGSKA (reference sequence). CDR3 sequence (DNA): TGCAGTGCTACTCCAGACTATGGCTACACCTTC. This translates into CSATPDYGYTF.

This clone was counted a single time. V and J are TRBV5-6 and TRBJ1-1, with a weak D call TRBD1 (6 bases). The CDR3 has 16 residues. Trimming stripped 2 bases from V and 1 base from J, with 15 bases between. Germline V CDR1 and CDR2: SGHDT, YYEEEE. CDR3 DNA sequence: TGTGCCAGCAGCTTTCGGGACAAGGCTCAGAACACTGAAGCTTTCTTT. It specifies CASSFRDKAQNTEAFF.

The genes are TRBV2 and TRBJ1-1, with D possibly being TRBD1 (5 bases). This CDR3 contains 15 residues. Germline CDR1 and CDR2: SNHLY and FYNNEI. Deletions cut 2 bases from V and 1 base from J, with 11 bases between. The CDR3 DNA sequence: TGTGCCAGCAGTGAATGCGGGGGACGGAACACTGAAGCTTTCTTT. Amino acid sequence: CASSECGGRNTEAFF.

This chain connects TRBV28 to TRBJ2-7; tentatively, D is TRBD1 (5 bases). V lost 0 bases to trimming and J lost 6 bases, with 27 bases between them. Germline assignment: CDR1 MDHEN and CDR2 SYDVKM. The CDR3 extends over 19 amino acids. The CDR3 nucleotides read TGTGCCAGCAGTTTATGCTCTGGTTTTTTTCGTAGGGGATTAAGCGAGCAGTACTTC. Its protein is CASSLCSGFFRRGLSEQYF.

The chain employs TRBV12-5 and TRBJ2-1; 9 bases are a match to TRBD1. From germline, CDR1 is LGHNT and CDR2 FRNRAP. J lost 8 bases, V lost 3 bases, and 17 bases had no gene match. The CDR3 length is 18 residues. This CDR3 is CASGLAYNGQGPIDEQFF. Written as DNA, the CDR3 is TGTGCTAGTGGTTTAGCATATAACGGACAGGGGCCTATTGATGAGCAGTTCTTC.

V is TRBV5-1 and J is TRBJ1-1, with D possibly TRBD1 on 6 matching bases. V was trimmed by 9 bases and J by 1 base, leaving 13 bases between them. The CDR3 is 13 amino acids. The V gene's germline CDR1 is SGHRS and CDR2 YFSETQ. As DNA, the CDR3 is TGCGCCACCCGGGACACCCGGAACACTGAAGCTTTCTTT. This translates into CATRDTRNTEAFF.

This chain connects TRBV12-5 to TRBJ2-2; D gene unclear. The CDR3 extends over 15 amino acids. Trimming removed 8 bases from V and 2 bases from J, with 15 bases in between. Looked up from germline, CDR1 is LGHNT and CDR2 is FRNRAP. CDR3 region: CASQDSSVNTGELFF. The CDR3 DNA reads as TGTGCTAGTCAAGATAGTTCGGTAAACACCGGGGAGCTGTTTTTT.

This clone was counted between two and nine times. This chain joins TRBV5-5 and TRBJ1-1; D ambiguous. This CDR3 contains 14 residues. V lost 4 bases, J lost 2 bases, and 12 bases lay in between. Looked up from germline, CDR1 is SGHKS and CDR2 is YYEKEE (reference sequence). CDR3 nucleotide sequence: TGTGCCAGCAGCCACCCGACTCTAAACACTGAAGCTTTCTTT. Translating it yields CASSHPTLNTEAFF.

J is TRBJ2-2 and V is TRBV19; a weak D match, TRBD1 (6 bases). The germline V gene encodes CDR1 LNHDA and CDR2 SQIVND (reference sequence). The V and J ends lost 4 bases and 1 base respectively, with 7 bases between them. The CDR3 covers 14 residues. The CDR3, as DNA: TGTGCCAGTAGTAAGGGGGAGAACACCGGGGAGCTGTTTTTT. It is translated as CASSKGENTGELFF.

J is TRBJ2-7 and V is TRBV7-2, with D possibly TRBD2 on 6 matching bases. The CDR3 runs to 18 residues. Deletions cut 2 bases from V and 0 bases from J, with 20 bases between. The V gene's germline CDR1 is SGHTA and CDR2 FQGNSA. DNA of the CDR3: TGTGCCAGCAGCTTAAAGGTAGCTAGCGATGCGAGCTCCTACGAGCAGTACTTC. It translates to CASSLKVASDASSYEQYF.

The rearrangement links TRBV11-2 to TRBJ2-7, with a tentative D call TRBD2 (7 bases). The germline gives CDR1 SGHAT, CDR2 FQNNGV. This CDR3 region has 16 residues. The V gene lost 2 bases and the J gene lost 1 base, with 15 bases spanning the gap. The CDR3 loop is CASSLCAGARSYEQYF. The CDR3 DNA reads TGTGCCAGCAGCTTATGTGCGGGGGCCCGATCCTACGAGCAGTACTTC.

V is TRBV7-6 and J is TRBJ2-7; D is perhaps TRBD2 (5 bases). The CDR3 length is 15 residues. V was shortened by 4 bases and J by 2 bases, with 15 bases between the two germline ends. The germline V gene encodes CDR1 SGHVS and CDR2 FNYEAQ. DNA for the CDR3: TGTGCCAGCAGCTCCCCGGGAAAAGGAGCCTACGAGCAGTACTTC. Protein sequence: CASSSPGKGAYEQYF.

J is TRBJ2-7 and V is TRBV5-6; TRBD2 might be the D (7 bases). CDR3 length: 16 amino acids. Deletions cut 0 bases from V and 0 bases from J, with 13 bases between. The germline CDR1 and CDR2 sequences are SGHDT and YYEEEE. For the CDR3, the DNA is TGTGCCAGCAGCTTGGCCCGGGGGGCCTCCTCCTACGAGCAGTACTTC. Protein product: CASSLARGASSYEQYF.

The gene calls are TRBV6-1 and TRBJ1-2; no clear D gene. Germline V gene sequence: CDR1 MNHNS, CDR2 SASEGT. The CDR3 is 14 residues long. Trimming stripped 7 bases from V and 3 bases from J, with 15 bases between. Here the CDR3 DNA reads TGTGCCAGCAATGGAGGGAGAAAAGACTATGGCTACACCTTC. Translation: CASNGGRKDYGYTF.

This clone was recorded only once. The CDR3 here is CASSYPNRGISTDTQYF. CDR3 bases: TGTGCCAGCAGTTACCCCAACAGGGGGATTAGCACAGATACGCAGTATTTT. This chain uses TRBV28 with TRBJ2-3, with 8 bases matching TRBD1. The length of the CDR3 is 17 residues. The trim removed 4 bases at V and 0 bases at J, leaving 9 bases unmatched. Looked up from germline, CDR1 is MDHEN and CDR2 is SYDVKM.